The sample holds a few counts of the clone carrying this T cell receptor beta chain. V lost 2 bases, J lost 3 bases, and 12 bases lay in between. Germline V gene lookup returns CDR1 SGHKS and CDR2 YYEKEE (reference sequence). The CDR3 runs 15 residues. Specified time point: patch test 1, 2 weeks after DPC sensitization. Treatment defined: therapeutic diphenylcyclopropenone sensitization with weekly scalp DPC. Researchers extracted total RNA from unfractionated whole blood. MiXCR, applied by TCRdb to the RACE reads, yields one record per CDR3 protein. The table has some 180,000 distinct CDR3 sequences, 20% to 25% seen once; the top ten hold about 6.7%. This specimen comes from a study of human T cells and chemical hapten exposure.

This sequence was found in a woman aged 45-60 years with alopecia areata. Some clones in this sample may be carry-over from other donors' samples. The chain joins TRBV5-5 to TRBJ1-5; D not resolved. Sequencing used whole blood, obtained in connection with sensitization to the hapten diphenylcyclopropenone (DPC). In DNA, the CDR3 is TGTGCCAGCAGCTTAGCCACCGAGTTCAATCAGCCCCAGCATTTT. Translation: CASSLATEFNQPQHF.